The 30 T cell receptor beta chains reported below all come from one sample, sequenced in a study of T cells expressing NK-cell markers (dated by TCRdb to 2019 to 2021). Library prep was done by 5' RACE. Sequencing used an Illumina HiSeq 2000. TCRdb reprocessed the reads, and each CDR3 protein sequence is entered once, without DNA. The table for this sample lists about 260,000 distinct CDR3 sequences. About 0.4% of the sample lies in the top ten. The sample taken for sequencing was blood T cells: a sorted CD56 or NKG2C T cell subset, CD4+ or CD8+ T cells, or bulk PBMC T cells (not recorded which). Receptors were obtained from a man aged 18-30 years in good health. Donor details come from another sample of the same person, matched by shared clones.

The V gene is TRBV29-1, the J gene TRBJ2-3; absent DNA, TCRdb's TRBD1 call cannot be checked. From germline, CDR1 is SQVTM and CDR2 ANQGSEA. This CDR3 comprises 14 residues. CDR3 loop: CSGQSGVRGHTQYF.

V gene TRBV12-3 or TRBV12-4 combines with J gene TRBJ1-4. CDR3 size: 14 residues. The CDR3 spells CASSLEEKGEKLFF.

CDR3 residues: CSAPRRGANIRNEQFF. The chain has TRBV20-1 and TRBJ2-1; TCRdb returns TRBD1, unconfirmable since there is no DNA. This CDR3 is built from 16 residues. The germline CDR1 and CDR2 sequences are DFQATT and SNEGSKA (reference sequence).

The J gene is TRBJ2-1, the V gene TRBV28; TCRdb selects TRBD2, and the lack of DNA leaves this call unchecked. Germline V gives CDR1 MDHEN, CDR2 SYDVKM. The CDR3 sequence is 18 residues long. The CDR3 loop reads CASSSGTSGAAFGNEQFF.

The genes are TRBV20-1 and TRBJ2-1; TCRdb gives TRBD2 as the D gene, but with no DNA this cannot be confirmed. Germline CDR1 is DFQATT and CDR2 is SNEGSKA (reference sequence). The CDR3 consists of 16 residues. CDR3 sequence reads: CSASGSLAGAYNEQFF.

The genes are TRBV5-1 and TRBJ1-1; TCRdb outputs TRBD1, but without DNA this stays unchecked. The germline V gene has CDR1 SGHRS and CDR2 YFSETQ. The CDR3 covers 15 residues. CDR3 sequence reads: CASSHETGLNTEAFF.

This chain links TRBV19 with TRBJ2-1; checking the TCRdb D call of TRBD2 is not possible without DNA. Germline V gene data show CDR1 as LNHDA and CDR2 as SQIVND (reference sequence). CDR3 length equals 13 residues. The CDR3 is CASSIRGRYEQFF.

V usage is TRBV12-3 or TRBV12-4 and J usage is TRBJ2-5; the TRBD2 assignment by TCRdb is unverifiable without DNA. The CDR3 length is 17 residues. CDR3 region: CASSSLAGGSSGETQYF.

The rearrangement uses TRBV24-1 and TRBJ1-5; TCRdb's assignment of TRBD1 cannot be checked, as there is no DNA. Looked up from germline, CDR1 is KGHDR and CDR2 is SFDVKD. The CDR3 sequence is 13 residues long. The CDR3 is CATSDYPDQPQHF.

The chain combines TRBV20-1 with TRBJ2-3; TCRdb gives TRBD1 as the D gene, but with no DNA this cannot be confirmed. Per germline, CDR1 DFQATT and CDR2 SNEGSKA (reference sequence). The CDR3 extends over 19 amino acids. The CDR3 reads CSASMRDREISGPSDTQYF.

The chain recombines TRBV18 with TRBJ2-5; the TRBD1 assignment by TCRdb is unverifiable without DNA. Germline assignment: CDR1 KGHSH and CDR2 LQKENI. This CDR3 is built from 14 residues. The CDR3 sequence: CASSPPTGRETQYF.

The chain links TRBV6-5 to TRBJ2-3; TCRdb names TRBD2, which stays unverified in the absence of DNA. This CDR3 has 16 residues. In germline, CDR1 is MNHEY, CDR2 SVGAGI. The CDR3 here is CASSLRGTSEGDTQYF.

The rearrangement uses TRBV12-3 or TRBV12-4 and TRBJ1-2. The CDR3 length is 16 residues. CDR3 region: CASSLGGRDALNGYTF.

This chain uses TRBV7-7 with TRBJ1-4. The CDR3 has 15 residues. The germline V gene has CDR1 SSHAT and CDR2 FNYEAQ (reference sequence). This chain's CDR3 is CASSLGVSTNEKLFF.

The chain has TRBV7-2 and TRBJ2-7. CDR3 length: 14 residues. From germline, CDR1 is SGHTA and CDR2 FQGNSA. The CDR3: CASSPTAGVLEQYF. The variable domain in full, with the rest retrieved from reference TRBV7-2 and TRBJ2-7, is GAGVSQSPSNKVTEKGKDVELRCDPISGHTALYWYRQSLGQGLEFLIYFQGNSAPDKSGLPSDRFSAERTGGSVSTLTIQRTQQEDSAVYLCASSPTAGVLEQYFGPGTRLTVT.

The rearrangement uses TRBV27 and TRBJ2-7; TCRdb's D call of TRBD1 is untestable without DNA. The CDR3 loop spans 14 amino acids. From germline, CDR1 is MNHEY and CDR2 SMNVEV (reference sequence). The CDR3 spells CASSRGTGIYEQYF.

V usage is TRBV20-1 and J usage is TRBJ2-3; without DNA, the TCRdb call of TRBD2 cannot be checked. This CDR3 has 14 amino acids. Germline CDR1 DFQATT, CDR2 SNEGSKA (reference sequence). The CDR3 here is CSARRTSNTDTQYF.

The rearrangement joins TRBV15 to TRBJ2-1; no DNA is available, so the TRBD2 call from TCRdb remains unchecked. Germline assignment: CDR1 LNHNV and CDR2 YYDKDF (reference sequence). The CDR3 totals 14 residues. CDR3 residues: CATELDFSYNEQFF.

J is TRBJ2-2 and V is TRBV4-2; checking the TCRdb D call of TRBD2 is not possible without DNA. CDR1 and CDR2 from the germline V gene are LGHNA and YNFKEQ. CDR3 length: 19 amino acids. CDR3 in amino acids: CASSAYGLAGLKNTGELFF.

J is TRBJ2-7 and V is TRBV4-3. The CDR3 consists of 16 residues. Looked up from germline, CDR1 is LGHNA and CDR2 is YSLEER. CDR3 sequence reads: CASSQGGSGRLYEQYF.

The rearrangement uses TRBV20-1 and TRBJ2-2; TCRdb gives TRBD1 as the D gene, but with no DNA this cannot be confirmed. CDR1 is DFQATT and CDR2 is SNEGSKA in the germline V gene (reference sequence). This CDR3 has 14 amino acids. The CDR3 here is CSARSPLGTGELFF.

The gene calls are TRBV6-1 and TRBJ1-1. CDR3 length: 13 residues. CDR1 and CDR2 from the germline V gene are MNHNS and SASEGT. The CDR3 loop is CASRKDGNTEAFF.

The chain couples TRBV2 to TRBJ2-3. Looked up from germline, CDR1 is SNHLY and CDR2 is FYNNEI. This CDR3 spans 11 amino acids. The CDR3 protein is CASSDQVAQYF.

The chain employs TRBV11-3 and TRBJ2-3; TCRdb's D gene call, TRBD2, goes unchecked for lack of DNA. Germline CDR1 is SGHNT and CDR2 is YENEEA. CDR3 length: 17 amino acids. CDR3: CASSSRTSGTVGDTQYF.

This chain joins TRBV6-1 and TRBJ1-1; TCRdb returns TRBD1, unconfirmable since there is no DNA. The germline V gene encodes CDR1 MNHNS and CDR2 SASEGT. The CDR3 extends over 15 amino acids. The CDR3 is CASSLGTVAYTEAFF.

CDR3 protein: CASSLSGTTDTQYF. V usage is TRBV5-1 and J usage is TRBJ2-3; the D call of TRBD2 rests on TCRdb alone, since no DNA is present to check it. Germline CDR1 and CDR2: SGHRS and YFSETQ. The CDR3 runs to 14 residues. The full variable domain, rest sourced from reference TRBV5-1 and TRBJ2-3, is KAGVTQTPRYLIKTRGQQVTLSCSPISGHRSVSWYQQTPGQGLQFLFEYFSETQRNKGNFPGRFSGRQFSNSRSEMNVSTLELGDSALYLCASSLSGTTDTQYFGPGTRLTVL.

The chain recombines TRBV5-1 with TRBJ2-3; the D call of TRBD1 rests on TCRdb alone, since no DNA is present to check it. CDR1 is SGHRS and CDR2 is YFSETQ in the germline V gene. The CDR3 has 20 residues. CDR3 sequence reads: CASSFLPGTGGITSTDTQYF.

The V and J genes are TRBV20-1 and TRBJ2-1; the TCRdb call, TRBD1, lacks DNA for checking. From germline, CDR1 is DFQATT and CDR2 SNEGSKA (reference sequence). The CDR3 runs to 14 residues. The CDR3 region is CSARGDQGYNEQFF.

V gene TRBV7-2 combines with J gene TRBJ2-3; TCRdb outputs TRBD2, but without DNA this stays unchecked. The CDR3 consists of 16 residues. Per the germline V gene, CDR1 is SGHTA and CDR2 is FQGNSA. CDR3 protein: CASSVTAGDSTDTQYF.

The chain uses TRBV20-1 and TRBJ2-7. This CDR3 contains 13 residues. From germline, CDR1 is DFQATT and CDR2 SNEGSKA (reference sequence). CDR3 residues: CSASRVAEWEQYF.